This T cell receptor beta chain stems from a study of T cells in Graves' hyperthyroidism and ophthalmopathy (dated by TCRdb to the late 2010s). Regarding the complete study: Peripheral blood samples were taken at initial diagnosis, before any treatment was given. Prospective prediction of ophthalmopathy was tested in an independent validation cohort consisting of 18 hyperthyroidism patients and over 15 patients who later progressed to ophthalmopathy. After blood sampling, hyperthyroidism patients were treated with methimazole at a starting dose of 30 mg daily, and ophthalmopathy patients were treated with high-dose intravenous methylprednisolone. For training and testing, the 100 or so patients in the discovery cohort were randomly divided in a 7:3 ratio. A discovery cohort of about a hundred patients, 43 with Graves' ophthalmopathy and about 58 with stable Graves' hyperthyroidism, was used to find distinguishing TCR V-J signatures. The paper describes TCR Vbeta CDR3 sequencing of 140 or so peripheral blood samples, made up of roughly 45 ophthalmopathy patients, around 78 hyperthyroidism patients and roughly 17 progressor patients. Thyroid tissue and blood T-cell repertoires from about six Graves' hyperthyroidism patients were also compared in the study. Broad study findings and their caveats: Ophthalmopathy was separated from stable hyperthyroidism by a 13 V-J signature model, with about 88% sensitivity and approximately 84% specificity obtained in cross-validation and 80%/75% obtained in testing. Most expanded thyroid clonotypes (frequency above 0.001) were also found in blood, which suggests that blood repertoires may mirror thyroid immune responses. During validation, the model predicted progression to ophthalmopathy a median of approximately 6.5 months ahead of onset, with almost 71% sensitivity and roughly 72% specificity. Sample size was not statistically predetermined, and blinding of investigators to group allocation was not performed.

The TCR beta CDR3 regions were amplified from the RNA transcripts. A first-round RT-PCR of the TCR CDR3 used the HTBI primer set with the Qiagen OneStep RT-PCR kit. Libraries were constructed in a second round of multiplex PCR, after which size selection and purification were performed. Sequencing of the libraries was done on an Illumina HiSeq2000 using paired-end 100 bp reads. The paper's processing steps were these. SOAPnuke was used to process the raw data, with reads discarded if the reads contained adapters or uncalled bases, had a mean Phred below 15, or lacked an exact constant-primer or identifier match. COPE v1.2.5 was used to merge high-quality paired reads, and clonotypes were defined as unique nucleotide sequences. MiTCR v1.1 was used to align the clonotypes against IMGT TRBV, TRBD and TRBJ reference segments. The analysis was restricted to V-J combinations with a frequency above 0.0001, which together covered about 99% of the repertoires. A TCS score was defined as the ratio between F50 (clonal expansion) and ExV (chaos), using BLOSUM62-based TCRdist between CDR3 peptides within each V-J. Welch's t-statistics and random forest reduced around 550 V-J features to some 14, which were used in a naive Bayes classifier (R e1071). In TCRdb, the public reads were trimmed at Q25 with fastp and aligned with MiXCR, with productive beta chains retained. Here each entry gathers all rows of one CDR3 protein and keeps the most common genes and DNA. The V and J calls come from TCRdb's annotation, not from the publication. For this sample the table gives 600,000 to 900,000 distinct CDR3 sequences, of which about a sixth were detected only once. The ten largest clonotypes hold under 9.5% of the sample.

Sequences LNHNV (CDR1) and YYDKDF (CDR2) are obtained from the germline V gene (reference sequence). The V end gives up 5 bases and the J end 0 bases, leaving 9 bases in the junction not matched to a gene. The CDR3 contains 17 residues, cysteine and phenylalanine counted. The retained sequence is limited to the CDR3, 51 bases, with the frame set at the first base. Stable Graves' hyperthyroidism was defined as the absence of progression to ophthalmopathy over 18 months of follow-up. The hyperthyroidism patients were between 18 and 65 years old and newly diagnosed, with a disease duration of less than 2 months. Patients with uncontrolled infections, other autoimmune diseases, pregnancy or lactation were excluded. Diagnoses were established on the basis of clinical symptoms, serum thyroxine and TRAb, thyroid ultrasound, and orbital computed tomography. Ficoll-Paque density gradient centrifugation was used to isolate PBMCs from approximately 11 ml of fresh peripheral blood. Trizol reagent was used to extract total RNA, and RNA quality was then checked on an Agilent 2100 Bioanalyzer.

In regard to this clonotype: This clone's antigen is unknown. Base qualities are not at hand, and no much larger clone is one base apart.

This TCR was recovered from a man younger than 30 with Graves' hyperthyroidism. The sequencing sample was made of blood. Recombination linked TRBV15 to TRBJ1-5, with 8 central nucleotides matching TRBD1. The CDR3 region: CATSHGQGALSNQPQHF. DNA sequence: TGTGCCACCAGCCACGGGCAGGGGGCTCTTAGCAATCAGCCCCAGCATTTT.